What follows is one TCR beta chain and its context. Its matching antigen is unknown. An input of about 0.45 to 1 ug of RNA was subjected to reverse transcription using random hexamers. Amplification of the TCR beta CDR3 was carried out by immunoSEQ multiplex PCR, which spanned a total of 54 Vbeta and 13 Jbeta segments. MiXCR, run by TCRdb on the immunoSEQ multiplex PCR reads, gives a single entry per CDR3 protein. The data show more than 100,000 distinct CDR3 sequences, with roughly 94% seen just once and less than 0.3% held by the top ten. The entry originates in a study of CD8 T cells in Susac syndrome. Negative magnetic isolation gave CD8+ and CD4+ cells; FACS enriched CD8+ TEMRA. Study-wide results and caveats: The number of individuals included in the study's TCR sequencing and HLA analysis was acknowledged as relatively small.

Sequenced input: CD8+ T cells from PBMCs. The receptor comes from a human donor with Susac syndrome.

The DNA of the CDR3 is TGTGCCAGCAGCTTAGGGACAGGGCCATACAATGAGCAGTTCTTC. It translates to CASSLGTGPYNEQFF. J is TRBJ2-1 and V is TRBV7-6; TRBD1 aligns across 8 bases. This CDR3 contains 15 residues. Trimming took 1 base from V and 4 from J; bases not matched to a gene: 3. Per germline, CDR1 SGHVS and CDR2 FNYEAQ.